This TCR beta chain was identified in a study of blood T cells in healthy people across ages. Study-wide results and limits: PBMCs that were unsorted prevented a conclusive naive versus antigen-experienced comparison.

V shed 3 bases and J 4 bases; nucleotides not matched to a gene: 9. The CDR3 runs 18 residues. Germline lookup yields CDR1 LGHNA and CDR2 YSLEER. A second roughly 6 to 11 cycle PCR used barcoded and J-beta primers. Each cDNA molecule was tagged by a template-switch adaptor that had 12 random nucleotides. TCRdb analysed the 5' RACE reads with MiXCR anew, one entry per CDR3 protein. The data contain more than 900,000 distinct CDR3 sequences, under 30% of them singletons. This clonotype showed up just a few times. Its target is not known. A further study also used this sample, focusing on T cells of mothers and their children. That source reports: Researchers report slightly higher, though non-significant, overlap in related mother-child pairs than in unrelated pairs.

The sequencing input was blood. The chain couples TRBV4-3 to TRBJ2-3; TRBD2 agrees at 14 bases. The receptor's source is a girl aged 2 to 10 in good health. In nucleotides, the CDR3 is TGCGCCAGCAGCCAGACTAGCGGGGGGGCCGAGATCTCAGATACGCAGTATTTT. Residues: CASSQTSGGAEISDTQYF.